Below, 7 T cell receptor beta chains from the same sample are listed, as sequenced in a study of blood T cell repertoires in COVID-19. Only in-frame clones appear in the TCRdb table, and some are missing; sequencing was by immunoSEQ multiplex PCR. The sample shows around 110,000 clones, around four fifths of them seen only once. The sequencing input was peripheral blood. These receptors were collected from a man aged 25-45 years with acute or convalescent COVID-19.

This rearrangement joins TRBV18 to TRBJ1-1; TRBD1 agrees at 9 bases. Germline lookup yields CDR1 KGHSH and CDR2 LQKENI. Trimming took 2 bases from V and 3 from J; bases not matched to a gene: 10. There are 17 residues in the CDR3. CDR3 sequence: CASSPRGSGTGHTEAFF. The CDR3 DNA is TGTGCCAGCTCACCAAGAGGTTCTGGGACAGGGCACACTGAAGCTTTCTTT.

V gene TRBV15 combines with J gene TRBJ1-2, with a possible D match to TRBD1 (5 bases). V was clipped by 5 bases and J by 4 bases, with 11 bases between them. CDR3 size: 13 residues. CDR1 LNHNV and CDR2 YYDKDF come from the germline V gene (reference sequence). CDR3 nucleotides: TGTGCCACCAGCTCCTCGGGACTCTATGGCTACACCTTC. Its translation is CATSSSGLYGYTF. Full variable domain (missing parts from reference TRBV15 and TRBJ1-2): DAMVIQNPRYQVTQFGKPVTLSCSQTLNHNVMYWYQQKSSQAPKLLFHYYDKDFNNEADTPDNFQSRRPNTSFCFLDIRSPGLGDTAMYLCATSSSGLYGYTFGSGTRLTVV.

The rearrangement joins TRBV5-1 to TRBJ2-3, with TRBD1 matching over 7 bases. The V and J ends lost 3 bases and 1 base, in that order; junction bases with no gene match: 2. Germline CDR1 is SGHRS and CDR2 is YFSETQ. This CDR3 is 14 amino acids long. The CDR3, as DNA: TGCGCCAGCAGCTCCGGACAGGGCACAGATACGCAGTATTTT. This sequence encodes CASSSGQGTDTQYF.

The chain uses TRBV10-3 and TRBJ1-4; 7 nucleotides line up with TRBD1. Germline CDR1 reads ENHRY; CDR2 reads SYGVKD. The J segment lost 8 bases and the V segment lost 5 bases, leaving 14 bases of the junction unmatched. The CDR3 runs 16 residues. CDR3 amino acids: CAISSGVDRVGEKLFF. CDR3 sequence (DNA): TGTGCCATCAGTTCCGGTGTAGACAGGGTAGGCGAAAAACTGTTTTTT.

The V call is TRBV6-5, the J call TRBJ1-6; 8 bases map to TRBD1. This CDR3 region has 15 residues. Germline values: CDR1 MNHEY, CDR2 SVGAGI. Germline trimming cut 4 bases from V and 6 bases from J; bases unmatched to any gene: 5. The CDR3 DNA reads TGTGCCAGCAGTTCTACGGGACAGGCTAATTCACCCCTCCACTTT. The encoded protein is CASSSTGQANSPLHF.

V is TRBV6-6 and J is TRBJ1-5; D remains unclear. V lost 4 bases, J lost 1 base, and 14 bases lay in between. CDR1 is MNHNY, CDR2 SVGAGI, per germline (reference sequence). This CDR3 has 16 residues. The CDR3 spells CASSSFGVGSNQPQHF. The CDR3 DNA reads as TGTGCCAGCAGTTCGTTCGGGGTCGGGAGCAATCAGCCCCAGCATTTT.

This sequence joins TRBV7-6 and TRBJ2-2; the match to TRBD2 covers 8 bases. Trimming cost V 3 bases and J 6 bases; bases outside gene matches: 12. This CDR3 spans 17 amino acids. Germline CDR1 SGHVS, CDR2 FNYEAQ. The CDR3 coding sequence is TGTGCCAGCAGCTTGGTATACACCCGGGGGGGAGCCGGGGAGCTGTTTTTT. Its protein product is CASSLVYTRGGAGELFF.